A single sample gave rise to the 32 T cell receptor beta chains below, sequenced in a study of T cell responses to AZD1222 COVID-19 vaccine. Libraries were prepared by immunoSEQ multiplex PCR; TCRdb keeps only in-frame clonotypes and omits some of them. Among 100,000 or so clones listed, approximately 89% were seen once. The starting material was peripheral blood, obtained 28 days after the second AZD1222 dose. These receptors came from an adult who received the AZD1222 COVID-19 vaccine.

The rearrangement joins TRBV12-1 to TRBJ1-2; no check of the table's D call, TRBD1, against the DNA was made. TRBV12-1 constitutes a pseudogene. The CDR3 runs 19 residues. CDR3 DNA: TGTGCCAGCAGCTTTCGTTTCGTTGTACAGGGGGAGGATTCCTATGGCTACACCTTC. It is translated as CASSFRFVVQGEDSYGYTF.

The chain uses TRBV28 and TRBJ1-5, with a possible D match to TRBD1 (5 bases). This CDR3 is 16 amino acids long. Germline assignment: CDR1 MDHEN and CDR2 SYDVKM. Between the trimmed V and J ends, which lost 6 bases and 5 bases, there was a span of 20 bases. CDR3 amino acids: CASRVGRERLDQPQHF. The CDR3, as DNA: TGTGCCAGCAGGGTCGGCAGGGAGAGACTCGATCAGCCCCAGCATTTT.

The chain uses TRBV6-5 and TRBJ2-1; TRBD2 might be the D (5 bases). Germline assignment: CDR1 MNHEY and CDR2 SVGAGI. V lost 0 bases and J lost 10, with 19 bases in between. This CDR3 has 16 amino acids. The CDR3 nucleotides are TGTGCCAGCAGTTACTCCGCAGGAGGTGTAGAATTCGAGCAGTTCTTC. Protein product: CASSYSAGGVEFEQFF.

In DNA form, the CDR3 reads TGCGCCAGCAGCATCGGACAGGTTCCTGGCGAGCAGTACTTC. Its protein product is CASSIGQVPGEQYF. V is TRBV5-1 and J is TRBJ2-7; 7 bases match TRBD1. The V gene's germline CDR1 is SGHRS and CDR2 YFSETQ. The CDR3 is made up of 14 amino acids. V shed 4 bases and J 6 bases; nucleotides not matched to a gene: 10.

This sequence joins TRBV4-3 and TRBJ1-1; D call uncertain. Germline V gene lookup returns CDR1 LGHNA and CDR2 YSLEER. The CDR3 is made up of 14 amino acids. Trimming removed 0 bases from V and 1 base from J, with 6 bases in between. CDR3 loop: CASSQEWGNTEAFF. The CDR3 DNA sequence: TGCGCCAGCAGCCAAGAATGGGGGAACACTGAAGCTTTCTTT.

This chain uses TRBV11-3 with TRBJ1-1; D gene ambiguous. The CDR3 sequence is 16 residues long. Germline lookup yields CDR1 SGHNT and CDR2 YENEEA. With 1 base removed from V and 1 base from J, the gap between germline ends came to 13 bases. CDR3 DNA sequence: TGTGCCAGCAGCTTAGGGGGTCCAGGAAAGAACACTGAAGCTTTCTTT. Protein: CASSLGGPGKNTEAFF.

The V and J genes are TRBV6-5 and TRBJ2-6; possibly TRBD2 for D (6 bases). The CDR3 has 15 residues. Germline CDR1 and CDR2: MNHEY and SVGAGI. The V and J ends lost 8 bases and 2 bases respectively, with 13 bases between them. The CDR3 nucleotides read TGTGCCAGCGTTAACGGGGGAGCTGGGGCCAACGTCCTGACTTTC. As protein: CASVNGGAGANVLTF.

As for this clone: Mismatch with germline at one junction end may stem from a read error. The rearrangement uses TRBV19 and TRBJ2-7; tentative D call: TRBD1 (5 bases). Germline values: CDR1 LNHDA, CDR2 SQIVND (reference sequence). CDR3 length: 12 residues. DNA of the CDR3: TGTGCAAGTAGGGGCAGTTACTACGAGCAGTACTTC. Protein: CASRGSYYEQYF. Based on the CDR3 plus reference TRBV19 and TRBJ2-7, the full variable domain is DGGITQSPKYLFRKEGQNVTLSCEQNLNHDAMYWYRQDPGQGLRLIYYSQIVNDFQKGDIAEGYSVSREKKESFPLTVTSAQKNPTAFYLCASRGSYYEQYFGPGTRLTVT.

The CDR3 DNA reads TGTGCCAGCAGCTTGGGGGCCCTGAATGAAAAACTGTTTTTT. Translated, it gives CASSLGALNEKLFF. J is TRBJ1-4 and V is TRBV5-4; D unclear. The germline gives CDR1 SGHNT, CDR2 YYREEE (reference sequence). This CDR3 has 14 amino acids. V was cut by 0 bases and J by 5 bases, with 8 bases left in between.

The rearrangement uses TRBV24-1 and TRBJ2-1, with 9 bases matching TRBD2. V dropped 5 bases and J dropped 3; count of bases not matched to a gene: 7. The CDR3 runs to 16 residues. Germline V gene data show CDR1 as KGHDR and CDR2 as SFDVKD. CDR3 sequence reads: CATSVSGTSRYNEQFF. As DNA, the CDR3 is TGTGCCACCAGTGTCTCCGGGACTAGCCGCTACAATGAGCAGTTCTTC.

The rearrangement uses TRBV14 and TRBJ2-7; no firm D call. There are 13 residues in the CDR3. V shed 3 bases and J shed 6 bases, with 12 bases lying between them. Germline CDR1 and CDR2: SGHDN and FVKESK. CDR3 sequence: CASSQGPLLEQYF. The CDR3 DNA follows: TGTGCCAGCAGCCAGGGTCCTCTCCTCGAGCAGTACTTC.

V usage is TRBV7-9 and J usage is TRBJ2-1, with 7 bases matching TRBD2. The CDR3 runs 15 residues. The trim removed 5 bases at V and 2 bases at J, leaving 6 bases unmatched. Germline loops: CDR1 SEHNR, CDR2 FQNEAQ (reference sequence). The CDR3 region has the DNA TGTGCCAGCAGCCACTCTAGCGGCACCTACAATGAGCAGTTCTTC. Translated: CASSHSSGTYNEQFF.

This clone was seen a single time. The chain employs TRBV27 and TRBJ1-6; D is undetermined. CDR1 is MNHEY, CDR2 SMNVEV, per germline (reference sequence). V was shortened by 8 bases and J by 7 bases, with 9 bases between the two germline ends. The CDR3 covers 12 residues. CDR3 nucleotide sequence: TGTGCCAGCCGAGATATAAATTCACCCCTCCACTTT. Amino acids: CASRDINSPLHF.

The CDR3 protein is CASGFGRDQPQHF. In nucleotides, the CDR3 is TGTGCTAGTGGTTTCGGGAGGGATCAGCCCCAGCATTTT. The chain uses TRBV12-5 and TRBJ1-5; D is unresolved. From germline, CDR1 is LGHNT and CDR2 FRNRAP. V lost 3 bases and J lost 5, with 8 bases in between. The CDR3 loop spans 13 amino acids.

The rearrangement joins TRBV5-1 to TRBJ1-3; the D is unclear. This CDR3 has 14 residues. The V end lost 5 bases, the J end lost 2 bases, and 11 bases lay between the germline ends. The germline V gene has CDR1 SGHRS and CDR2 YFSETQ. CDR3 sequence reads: CASSSEAAGNTIYF. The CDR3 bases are TGCGCCAGCAGTTCCGAGGCGGCTGGAAACACCATATATTTT.

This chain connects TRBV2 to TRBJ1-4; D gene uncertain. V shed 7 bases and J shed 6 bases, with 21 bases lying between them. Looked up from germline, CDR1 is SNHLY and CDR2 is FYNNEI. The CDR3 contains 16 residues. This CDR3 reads CASMPRWITSYEKLFF. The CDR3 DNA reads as TGTGCCAGCATGCCTCGGTGGATCACGTCGTATGAAAAACTGTTTTTT.

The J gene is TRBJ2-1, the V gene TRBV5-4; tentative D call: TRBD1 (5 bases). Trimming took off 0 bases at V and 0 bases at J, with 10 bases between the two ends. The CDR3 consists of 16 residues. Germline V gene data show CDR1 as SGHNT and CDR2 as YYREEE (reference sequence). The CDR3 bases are TGTGCCAGCAGCTTGGGGACAAGTAGCTCCTACAATGAGCAGTTCTTC. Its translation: CASSLGTSSSYNEQFF. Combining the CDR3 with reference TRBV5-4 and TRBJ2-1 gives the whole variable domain ETGVTQSPTHLIKTRGQQVTLRCSSQSGHNTVSWYQQALGQGPQFIFQYYREEENGRGNFPPRFSGLQFPNYSSELNVNALELDDSALYLCASSLGTSSSYNEQFFGPGTRLTVL.

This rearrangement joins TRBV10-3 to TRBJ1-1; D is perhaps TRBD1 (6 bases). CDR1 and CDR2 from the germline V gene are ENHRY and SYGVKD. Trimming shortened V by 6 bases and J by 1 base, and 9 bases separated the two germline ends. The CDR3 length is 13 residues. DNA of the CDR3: TGTGCCATCAGGGCGGACAGGAACACTGAAGCTTTCTTT. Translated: CAIRADRNTEAFF.

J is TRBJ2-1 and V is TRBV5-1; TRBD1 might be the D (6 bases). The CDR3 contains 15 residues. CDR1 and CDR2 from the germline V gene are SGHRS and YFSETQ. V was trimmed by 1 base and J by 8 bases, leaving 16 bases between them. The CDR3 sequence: CASSLTYRVADEQFF. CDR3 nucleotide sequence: TGCGCCAGCAGCTTGACGTACAGGGTGGCCGATGAGCAGTTCTTC.

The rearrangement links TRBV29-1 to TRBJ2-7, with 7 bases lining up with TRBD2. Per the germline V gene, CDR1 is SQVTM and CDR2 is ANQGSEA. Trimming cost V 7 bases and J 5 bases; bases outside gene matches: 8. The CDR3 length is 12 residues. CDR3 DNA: TGCAGCGCCGCGGGGGTAACCCACGAGCAGTACTTC. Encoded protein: CSAAGVTHEQYF.

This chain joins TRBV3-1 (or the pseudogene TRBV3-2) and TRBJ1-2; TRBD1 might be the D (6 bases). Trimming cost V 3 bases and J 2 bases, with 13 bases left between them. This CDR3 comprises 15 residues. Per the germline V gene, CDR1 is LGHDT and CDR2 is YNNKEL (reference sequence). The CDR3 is CASSHGNRVNYGYTF. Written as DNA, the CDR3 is TGTGCCAGCAGCCATGGGAACAGGGTAAACTATGGCTACACCTTC.

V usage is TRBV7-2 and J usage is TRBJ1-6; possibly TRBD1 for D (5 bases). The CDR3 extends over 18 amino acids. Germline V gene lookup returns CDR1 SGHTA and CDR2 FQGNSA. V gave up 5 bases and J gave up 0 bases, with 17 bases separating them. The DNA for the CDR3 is TGTGCCAGCAGCCCTACGTTGGCGGGGGGCTCCTATAATTCACCCCTCCACTTT. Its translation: CASSPTLAGGSYNSPLHF.

CDR3 sequence (DNA): TGTGCCACAACGAGGGACTTCCTCTACGAGCAGTACTTC. This gives the protein CATTRDFLYEQYF. V usage is TRBV2 and J usage is TRBJ2-7; D might be TRBD2 (6 bases). V shed 10 bases and J shed 3 bases, with 16 bases lying between them. The CDR3 extends over 13 amino acids. Germline CDR1 and CDR2: SNHLY and FYNNEI.

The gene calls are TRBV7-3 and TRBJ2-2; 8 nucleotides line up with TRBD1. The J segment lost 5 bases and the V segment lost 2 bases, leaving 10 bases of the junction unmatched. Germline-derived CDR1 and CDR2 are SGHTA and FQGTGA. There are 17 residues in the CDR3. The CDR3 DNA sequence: TGTGCCAGCAGCTTAGCAGGGGGCGACGGGTGGACCGGGGAGCTGTTTTTT. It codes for CASSLAGGDGWTGELFF. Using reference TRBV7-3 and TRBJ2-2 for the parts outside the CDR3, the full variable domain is GAGVSQTPSNKVTEKGKYVELRCDPISGHTALYWYRQSLGQGPEFLIYFQGTGAADDSGLPNDRFFAVRPEGSVSTLKIQRTERGDSAVYLCASSLAGGDGWTGELFFGEGSRLTVL.

CDR3 in DNA: TGTGCCAGCAGTGCCGGGGTTCTTGGCTATGGCTACACCTTC. It is translated as CASSAGVLGYGYTF. The gene calls are TRBV6-4 and TRBJ1-2; D is undetermined. The V gene's germline CDR1 is MRHNA and CDR2 SNTAGT. This CDR3 has 14 amino acids. V gave up 4 bases and J gave up 4 bases, with 13 bases separating them.

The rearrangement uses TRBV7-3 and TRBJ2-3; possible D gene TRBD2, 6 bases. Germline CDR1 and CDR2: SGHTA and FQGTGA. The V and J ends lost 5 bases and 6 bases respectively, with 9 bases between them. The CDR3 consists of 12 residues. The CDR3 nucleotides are TGTGCCAGCAGCCCTGGGGGGGATACGCAGTATTTT. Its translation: CASSPGGDTQYF.

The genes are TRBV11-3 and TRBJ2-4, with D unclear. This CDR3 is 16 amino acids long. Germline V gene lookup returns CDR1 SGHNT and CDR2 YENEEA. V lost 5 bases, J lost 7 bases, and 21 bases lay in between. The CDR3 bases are TGTGCCAGCAGCCCCCCCACGATCGTGGCAGGCAACATTCAGTACTTC. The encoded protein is CASSPPTIVAGNIQYF. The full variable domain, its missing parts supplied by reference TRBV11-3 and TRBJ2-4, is EAGVVQSPRYKIIEKKQPVAFWCNPISGHNTLYWYLQNLGQGPELLIRYENEEAVDDSQLPKDRFSAERLKGVDSTLKIQPAELGDSAVYLCASSPPTIVAGNIQYFGAGTRLSVL.

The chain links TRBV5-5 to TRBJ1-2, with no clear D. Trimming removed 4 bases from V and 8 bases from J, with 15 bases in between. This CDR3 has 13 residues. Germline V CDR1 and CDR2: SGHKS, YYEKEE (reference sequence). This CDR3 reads CASSRVSSGGYTF. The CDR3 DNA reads TGTGCCAGCAGCCGGGTTTCTTCGGGGGGCTACACCTTC.

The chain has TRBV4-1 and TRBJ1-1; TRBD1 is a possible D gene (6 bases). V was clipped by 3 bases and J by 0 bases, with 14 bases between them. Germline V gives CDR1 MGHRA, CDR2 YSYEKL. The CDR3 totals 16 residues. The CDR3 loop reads CASSQTTGFVNTEAFF. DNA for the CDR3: TGCGCCAGCAGCCAGACTACAGGGTTTGTGAACACTGAAGCTTTCTTT.

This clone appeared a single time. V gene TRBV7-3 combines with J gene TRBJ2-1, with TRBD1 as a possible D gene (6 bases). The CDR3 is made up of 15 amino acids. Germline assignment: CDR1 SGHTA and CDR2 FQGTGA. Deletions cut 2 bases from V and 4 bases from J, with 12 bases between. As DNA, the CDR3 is TGTGCCAGCAGCTTATGGTCAGGGGTTTACAATGAGCAGTTCTTC. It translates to CASSLWSGVYNEQFF.

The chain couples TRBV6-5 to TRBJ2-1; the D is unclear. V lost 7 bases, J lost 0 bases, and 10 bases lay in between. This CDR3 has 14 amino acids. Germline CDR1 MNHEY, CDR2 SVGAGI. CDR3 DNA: TGTGCCAGCAAGGTTACGAGCTCCTACAATGAGCAGTTCTTC. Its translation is CASKVTSSYNEQFF.

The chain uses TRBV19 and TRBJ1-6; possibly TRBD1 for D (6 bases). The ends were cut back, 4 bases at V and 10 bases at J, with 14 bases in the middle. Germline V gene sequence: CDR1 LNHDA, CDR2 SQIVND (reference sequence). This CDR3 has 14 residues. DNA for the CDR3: TGTGCCAGTAGTAGGGGACAATCGGGGTCACCCCTCCACTTT. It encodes CASSRGQSGSPLHF.